This is a list of T cell receptor beta chains from one sample in a study of cytotoxic CD8 clonotypes in ibrutinib-treated CLL. Some clones are missing from TCRdb's copy, which holds only in-frame ones; the method was immunoSEQ multiplex PCR. The repertoire holds some 93,000 clones, with around four fifths as singletons. Sample: PBMCs, taken after 12 months of ibrutinib treatment. The receptors stem from a human donor with chronic lymphocytic leukemia. CDR3s include the opening cysteine and the closing phenylalanine or tryptophan. The order of the fields is CDR3 length, J gene, V gene, CDR3 protein.

14 TRBJ1-3 TRBV30 CAWAAASSGNTIYF
15 TRBJ1-2 TRBV2 CASSSRSTSNYGYTF
17 TRBJ1-5 TRBV19 CASRRGQGANSNQPQHF
14 TRBJ2-1 TRBV29-1 CSVAIAGGPNEQFF
14 TRBJ1-3 TRBV4-1 CASSRTGIGNTIYF
12 TRBJ2-5 TRBV18 CASSRRGETQYF
17 TRBJ2-4 TRBV7-9 CASSLVETGVAKNIQYF
11 TRBJ2-5 TRBV11-2 CASSLDETQYF
13 TRBJ1-1 TRBV2 CASSEDGNTEAFF
13 TRBJ1-3 TRBV6-6 CATRQGAGNTIYF
11 TRBJ2-1 TRBV30 CAWSLRQGQFF
15 TRBJ1-6 TRBV5-4 CASSPDRYYNSPLHF
15 TRBJ2-2 TRBV4-2 CASSQGTSNTGELFF
13 TRBJ1-5 TRBV18 CASSPNWDQPQHF
15 TRBJ2-7 TRBV6-6 CASGRNRLDLYEQYF
14 TRBJ2-5 TRBV27 CASSSGGPGKTQYF
12 TRBJ2-5 TRBV2 CASSEDSVWLDF
13 TRBJ1-2 TRBV19 CARTTTGAKGYTF
11 TRBJ1-1 TRBV30 CAWTGDTEAFF
13 TRBJ1-5 TRBV5-8 CASSPGSNQPQHF
17 TRBJ2-2 TRBV9 CASSSKTGGRTTGELFF
14 TRBJ2-1 TRBV30 CAWSEQEVWNEQFF
16 TRBJ2-3 TRBV5-5 CASSLASGVSTDTQYF
14 TRBJ2-5 TRBV19 CASSPSGAKETQYF
16 TRBJ2-5 TRBV27 CASSPTLPGPQVTQYF
16 TRBJ2-6 TRBV5-6 CASSPQGAWGANVLTF
16 TRBJ2-2 TRBV7-2 CASSLRRGSNTGELFF
15 TRBJ2-5 TRBV30 CAWSFRGVTQETQYF